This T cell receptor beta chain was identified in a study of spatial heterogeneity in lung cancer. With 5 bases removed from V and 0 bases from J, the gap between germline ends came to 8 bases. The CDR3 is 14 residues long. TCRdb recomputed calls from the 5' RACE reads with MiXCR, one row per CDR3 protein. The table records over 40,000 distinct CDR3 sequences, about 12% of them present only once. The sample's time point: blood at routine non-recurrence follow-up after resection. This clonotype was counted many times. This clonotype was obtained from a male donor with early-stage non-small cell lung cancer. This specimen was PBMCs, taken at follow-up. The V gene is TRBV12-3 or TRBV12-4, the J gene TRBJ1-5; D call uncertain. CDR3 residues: CASSPLFSNQPQHF. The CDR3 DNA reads TGTGCCAGCAGTCCCTTGTTTAGCAATCAGCCCCAGCATTTT.